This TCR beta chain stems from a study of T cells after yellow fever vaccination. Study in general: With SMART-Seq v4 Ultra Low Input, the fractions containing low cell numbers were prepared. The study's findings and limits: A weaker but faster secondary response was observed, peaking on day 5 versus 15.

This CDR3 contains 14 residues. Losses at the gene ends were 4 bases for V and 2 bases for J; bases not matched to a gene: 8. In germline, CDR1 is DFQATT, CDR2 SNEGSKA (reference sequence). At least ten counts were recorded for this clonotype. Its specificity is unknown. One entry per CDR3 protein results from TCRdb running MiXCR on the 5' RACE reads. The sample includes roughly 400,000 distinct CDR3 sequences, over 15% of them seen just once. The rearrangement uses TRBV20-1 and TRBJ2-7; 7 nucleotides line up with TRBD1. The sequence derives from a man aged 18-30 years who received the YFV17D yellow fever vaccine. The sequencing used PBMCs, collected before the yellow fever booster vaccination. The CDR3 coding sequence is TGCAGTGCTATTTACAGGGGATCCCCCTACGAGCAGTACGTC. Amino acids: CSAIYRGSPYEQYV.